These 19 T cell receptor beta chains came from one sample sequenced in a study of T-cell reconstitution after alpha-beta-depleted transplantation in children (dated by TCRdb to the mid-2010s). The method was PCR. The instrument was an Illumina HiSeq 2500. Molecular barcoding was employed in the preparation of TCR libraries, with unique molecular identifiers being used to normalize TCRbeta repertoire quantification. The public reads were run again by TCRdb, first through fastp at Q25 and then through MiXCR, and only productive beta chains were kept. Entries are consolidated by CDR3 protein sequence, retaining the most common genes and DNA. This sample comprises about 540,000 distinct CDR3 sequences, around 20% of them detected only once. The top ten constitute 2.5% to 4% of the sample. Source: PBMCs from the stem cell graft donor, taken from the stem cell graft. These receptors all stem from a human donor who donated a stem cell graft to a child with acute lymphoblastic leukemia.

This sequence joins TRBV25-1 and TRBJ2-5; TRBD2 might be the D (7 bases). Germline-derived CDR1 and CDR2 are MGHDK and SYGVNS. Trimming removed 5 bases from V and 4 bases from J, with 26 bases in between. The CDR3 is made up of 18 amino acids. The CDR3 loop is CASSQGRRLAGRGETQYF. The CDR3 region has the DNA TGTGCCAGCAGTCAGGGGCGGAGGTTAGCGGGCAGAGGAGAGACCCAGTACTTC.

This clonotype was seen more than once but under ten times. The chain uses TRBV3-1 and TRBJ2-7, with 8 nucleotides matching TRBD2. The germline gives CDR1 LGHDT, CDR2 YNNKEL (reference sequence). This CDR3 contains 16 residues. V was clipped by 0 bases and J by 6 bases; unmatched bases: 10. CDR3 in DNA: TGTGCCAGCAGCCAAGATCTGGGACTAGGAAGTGCCGAGCAGTACTTC. The encoded protein is CASSQDLGLGSAEQYF.

This clonotype was detected many times. The chain joins TRBV15 to TRBJ1-1; 8 nucleotides line up with TRBD1. CDR1 and CDR2 from the germline V gene are LNHNV and YYDKDF (reference sequence). The CDR3 is 15 amino acids. With V trimmed by 5 bases and J by 1 base, 6 bases remained unmatched. The CDR3 loop is CATSVRQGTNTEAFF. CDR3 nucleotide sequence: TGTGCCACCAGCGTAAGACAGGGGACGAACACTGAAGCTTTCTTT.

The V call is TRBV29-1, the J call TRBJ1-1; TRBD1 might be the D (6 bases). V lost 7 bases to trimming and J lost 1 base, with 13 bases between them. CDR3 length: 13 amino acids. Per the germline V gene, CDR1 is SQVTM and CDR2 is ANQGSEA. The CDR3 is CSGYRVANTEAFF. The CDR3 DNA follows: TGCAGCGGCTACAGGGTGGCGAACACTGAAGCTTTCTTT. The entire variable domain, with the rest obtained from reference TRBV29-1 and TRBJ1-1, is as follows: SAVISQKPSRDICQRGTSLTIQCQVDSQVTMMFWYRQQPGQSLTLIATANQGSEATYESGFVIDKFPISRPNLTFSTLTVSNMSPEDSSIYLCSGYRVANTEAFFGQGTRLTVV.

The CDR3 sequence is CASSLTGGPNEQFF. The CDR3 nucleotides are TGTGCCAGCAGCTTGACGGGAGGGCCCAATGAGCAGTTCTTC. The V and J genes are TRBV5-6 and TRBJ2-1; 8 bases are a match to TRBD2. The V and J ends lost 1 base and 6 bases, in that order; junction bases with no gene match: 3. The length of the CDR3 is 14 residues. Germline V gene sequence: CDR1 SGHDT, CDR2 YYEEEE.

This clonotype was seen only a few times. The rearrangement uses TRBV11-1 and TRBJ2-1; D is undetermined. The germline V and J ends were trimmed by 1 base and 0 bases, with 22 bases remaining between them. The CDR3 loop spans 20 amino acids. Germline V gene lookup returns CDR1 SGHAT and CDR2 FQDESV (reference sequence). CDR3 amino acids: CASSLGQKGESVFSYNEQFF. CDR3 in DNA: TGTGCCAGCAGCTTAGGTCAAAAAGGAGAATCGGTTTTCTCCTACAATGAGCAGTTCTTC.

This chain connects TRBV11-2 to TRBJ2-7, with 10 bases aligning to TRBD1. CDR3 length: 15 residues. The germline V gene encodes CDR1 SGHAT and CDR2 FQNNGV. Germline trimming cut 5 bases from V and 6 bases from J; bases unmatched to any gene: 10. The CDR3 nucleotides read TGTGCCAGCAGCCCAGCGGGACAGGGGAAATTCGAGCAGTACTTC. Its protein is CASSPAGQGKFEQYF.

This clonotype was counted between two and nine times. The V call is TRBV3-1, the J call TRBJ2-2; 7 bases agree with TRBD1. Germline V gives CDR1 LGHDT, CDR2 YNNKEL (reference sequence). The CDR3 contains 15 residues. The J segment lost 9 bases and the V segment lost 1 base, leaving 8 bases of the junction unmatched. In DNA, the CDR3 is TGTGCCAGCAGCCAAGCCGGGACAGCCCTCCGGGAGCTGTTTTTT. Translation gives CASSQAGTALRELFF.

This chain links TRBV4-1 with TRBJ2-2, with D perhaps being TRBD1 or TRBD2 (6 bases each). The CDR3 is 15 residues long. Per germline, CDR1 MGHRA and CDR2 YSYEKL. V lost 7 bases and J lost 3, with 15 bases in between. The DNA of the CDR3 is TGCGCCAGCACTGATAATCGGGGGCACACCGGGGAGCTGTTTTTT. Its protein product is CASTDNRGHTGELFF.

In DNA, the CDR3 is TGTGCCAGCAGTGCCGGGACAGGGGGACTCGGGGAGCTGTTTTTT. Its protein is CASSAGTGGLGELFF. The chain recombines TRBV11-2 with TRBJ2-2, with 11 bases fitting TRBD1. The trim removed 6 bases at V and 7 bases at J, leaving 7 bases unmatched. CDR3 length: 15 amino acids. Germline CDR1 is SGHAT and CDR2 is FQNNGV.

The chain employs TRBV12-3 or TRBV12-4 and TRBJ2-1; TRBD2 agrees at 14 bases. The CDR3 spans 14 residues. After removal of 5 bases from V and 13 bases from J, the junction contained 7 bases not matched to a gene. CDR3 bases: TGTGCCAGCAGTGACGGACTAGCGGGAGGTGAACAGTTCTTC. Translating gives CASSDGLAGGEQFF.

Comment on this clonotype: At one end the junction does not follow the germline gene, possibly because of a read error. This chain joins TRBV14 and TRBJ2-5; no firm D call. Germline CDR1 SGHDN, CDR2 FVKESK. CDR3 length equals 11 residues. The CDR3: CASSPGEAQYF. CDR3 sequence (DNA): TGTGCCAGCAGCCCAGGAGAGGCCCAGTACTTC.

This clonotype has a handful of counts. The chain employs TRBV29-1 and TRBJ2-6; no clear D gene. Germline loops: CDR1 SQVTM, CDR2 ANQGSEA. Trimming took 7 bases from V and 0 from J, leaving 4 bases between them. CDR3 length: 12 amino acids. CDR3 in DNA: TGCAGCGGGGGCTCTGGGGCCAACGTCCTGACTTTC. Its protein is CSGGSGANVLTF. The variable domain in full, with the rest retrieved from reference TRBV29-1 and TRBJ2-6, is SAVISQKPSRDICQRGTSLTIQCQVDSQVTMMFWYRQQPGQSLTLIATANQGSEATYESGFVIDKFPISRPNLTFSTLTVSNMSPEDSSIYLCSGGSGANVLTFGAGSRLTVL.

This sequence joins TRBV10-3 and TRBJ2-7; D not resolved. Trimming shortened V by 1 base and J by 1 base, and 2 bases separated the two germline ends. The CDR3 has 12 residues. Germline V gene lookup returns CDR1 ENHRY and CDR2 SYGVKD. The DNA of the CDR3 is TGTGCCATCAGTGAGTGGTCCTACGAGCAGTACTTC. This encodes CAISEWSYEQYF.

The J gene is TRBJ2-3, the V gene TRBV12-3 or TRBV12-4, with TRBD1 identical over 8 bases. V shed 6 bases, J shed 7 bases, and the junction held 18 bases outside the gene matches. The CDR3 loop spans 17 amino acids. CDR3: CASSTPHRGLTVYTQYF. CDR3 DNA: TGTGCCAGCAGCACCCCTCACAGGGGGTTAACGGTTTATACGCAGTATTTT.

The chain couples TRBV19 to TRBJ2-6; the match to TRBD1 covers 7 bases. V lost 7 bases and J lost 0; bases outside the gene matches: 9. CDR1 is LNHDA, CDR2 SQIVND, per germline (reference sequence). The CDR3 totals 17 residues. CDR3 residues: CASTFRDRLSGANVLTF. The DNA for the CDR3 is TGTGCCAGTACCTTCCGGGACAGACTCTCTGGGGCCAACGTCCTGACTTTC.

The genes are TRBV20-1 and TRBJ2-3; D is possibly TRBD1 or TRBD2 (5 bases each). Trimming cost V 1 base and J 6 bases, with 11 bases left between them. The CDR3 spans 13 residues. The germline V gene encodes CDR1 DFQATT and CDR2 SNEGSKA (reference sequence). The CDR3 DNA sequence: TGCAGTGCTAGAGTGACCGGGGCGGATACGCAGTATTTT. Translated: CSARVTGADTQYF.

This clonotype was seen more than once but under ten times. J is TRBJ2-5 and V is TRBV4-2, with TRBD2 matching over 11 bases. The CDR3 has 16 residues. Germline V lookup: CDR1 LGHNA, CDR2 YNFKEQ. V was pared by 2 bases and J by 2 bases, with 4 bases of the junction left unmatched. The CDR3 DNA is TGTGCCAGCAGCCAACAGATAGCGGGAGGGCAAGAGACCCAGTACTTC. It yields the protein CASSQQIAGGQETQYF.

This sequence joins TRBV6-1 and TRBJ2-3, with 15 bases lining up with TRBD2. This CDR3 is 16 amino acids long. The V and J ends lost 7 bases and 3 bases, in that order; junction bases with no gene match: 5. Germline V gene data show CDR1 as MNHNS and CDR2 as SASEGT. DNA of the CDR3: TGTGCCAGCACCAGGACTAGCGGGAGGGGTACAGATACGCAGTATTTT. Amino acid sequence: CASTRTSGRGTDTQYF.